This T cell receptor (beta chain) came from a study of beta chain features in type 1 diabetes (dated by TCRdb to between 2017 and 2018). Describing the broader study: Mean age, gender distribution, total cell number and subset yield did not differ between patients and healthy donors. In the study, recently diagnosed type 1 diabetes patients and matched healthy donors were compared on the TCRB repertoires of their sorted circulating CD4+ T cell subsets. A total of roughly 100 million sorted cells were examined across all samples, and RNA yield correlated strongly with the number of cells per subset. Whereas all 28 donors provided naive and central memory subsets, regulatory and stem cell-like memory subsets were isolated from just 8 patients and roughly 8 healthy donors.

All of the isolated RNA was reverse transcribed with the High Capacity cDNA Reverse Transcription Kit, so expressed TCRB transcripts were sequenced. Naive, central memory and regulatory T cell samples underwent deep immunoSEQ sequencing, averaging around 3.6 million total reads per sample. Sorted cells were lysed in RLT buffer and RNA was extracted with DNase-treated RNeasy Micro or Mini kits, depending on cell number. To prevent cross-contamination, every cell subset was processed on its own, while patient and healthy donor samples were processed together. The immunoSEQ multiplex PCR was used to amplify TCRB sequences from cDNA, yielding 87-bp fragments that span the CDR3 region. Sequencing of the amplicons was performed on the Illumina HiSeq platform. In the original analysis: Synthetic template baselines were used to correct PCR bias computationally, reads within Hamming distance 2 were collapsed, and singletons that could not be merged were discarded. Reads were aligned against IMGT to assign V, D and J genes, CDR3 length and insertions or deletions at six rearrangement sites. Within each subset, clonotype counts were normalized to the number of sorted cells before true diversity and Gini coefficients were calculated with the tcR R package. The overlap coefficient, calculated on TCRB nucleotide sequences, was used to measure repertoire sharing. As a proxy for the pre-selection repertoire, out-of-frame TCRB sequences from naive cells were analyzed. TCRdb re-hosts the immuneACCESS table, in-frame sequences only. Its copies lack some clones; in the studies checked, an unresolved V gene accounts for under half of them, and the cause for the rest is not known. The D gene and trimming were derived from the DNA, and the V and J assignments and clone size from that table. Present in this sample are hundreds of thousands of clones, 15% to 17% of which were seen just once. 0.09% to 0.095% of the sample goes to the ten largest clones.

This clone showed up just a few times. The antigen it binds to is not known. Base qualities are not provided; no much larger clone lies one nucleotide away. A single peripheral blood draw of roughly 0.11 L on average was collected from each donor into heparinised tubes. Using a panel that included CD45RO, CCR7, CD25, CD127, CD95 and CD27, naive, central memory, regulatory and stem cell-like memory CD4+ T cells were sorted on a BD FACSAria II. Every sorted population had a purity above 95%. PBMCs were separated immediately by Lymphoprep density gradient centrifugation and were stained directly, without being cultured. Samples were stained and sorted in pairs, with one healthy donor and one patient per experiment, so that batch effects were minimized. Overall results and qualifications from the work: A moderate but significant shortening of TCRB CDR3 length was observed in type 1 diabetes patients in all four CD4+ subsets. Because cDNA was sequenced instead of genomic DNA, activated cells with high expression could be over-represented, although the groups did not differ in activation or CD3 levels. At VDJ recombination sites, type 1 diabetes patients had fewer insertions and more deleted nucleotides, which implies abnormalities in thymic rearrangement. Only small numbers of individuals were included in the HLA sub-analyses, which left unresolved whether HLA type had any influence on TCRB rearrangement. Shorter templates might be favored by PCR, yet because patient and control samples were amplified and corrected together, any such skew would affect both groups equally. Naive, central memory and regulatory TCRB repertoires appeared to be more similar among patients than among healthy donors.

Relative to germline, V is 4 bases shorter and J is 0 bases shorter, with 10 bases between their ends. Looking up the germline V gene yields CDR1 SGDLS and CDR2 YYNGEE. The CDR3 runs 15 amino acids, cysteine and phenylalanine included. Left in the record is the CDR3 DNA by itself, 45 bases read in frame from the first base. The sequencing input was naive CD4+ T cells from blood. The sample's cell subset or site, from its label and the paper: true naive CD4+ T cells. The sequence came from a man aged 18-30 years in good health. This chain joins TRBV9 to TRBJ2-2; the D region is possibly TRBD1 or TRBD2, each matching across 5 bases. The DNA is TGTGCCAGCAGCACGGGGACCCCGAACACCGGGGAGCTGTTTTTT. Translated, it reads CASSTGTPNTGELFF.